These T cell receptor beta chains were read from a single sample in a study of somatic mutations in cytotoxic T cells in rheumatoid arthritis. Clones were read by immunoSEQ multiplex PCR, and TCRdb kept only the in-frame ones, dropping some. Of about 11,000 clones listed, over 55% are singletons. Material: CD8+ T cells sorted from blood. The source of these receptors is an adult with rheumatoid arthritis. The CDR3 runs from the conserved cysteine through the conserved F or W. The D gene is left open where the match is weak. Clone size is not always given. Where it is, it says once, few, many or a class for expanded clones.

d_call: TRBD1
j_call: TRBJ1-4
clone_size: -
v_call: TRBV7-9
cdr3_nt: TGTGCCAGCAGCTTGGATCAGGGGGGGTTTAATGAAAAACTGTTTTTT
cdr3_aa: CASSLDQGGFNEKLFF

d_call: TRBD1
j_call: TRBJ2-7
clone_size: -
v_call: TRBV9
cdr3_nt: TGTGCCAGCAGCGTCGGACAGGGGCGGTCCTACGAGCAGTACTTC
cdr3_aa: CASSVGQGRSYEQYF

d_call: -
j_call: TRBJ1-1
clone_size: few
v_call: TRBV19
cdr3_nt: TGTGCCAGTAGTATAGACCCGGACAGCATGAACACTGAAGCTTTCTTT
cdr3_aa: CASSIDPDSMNTEAFF

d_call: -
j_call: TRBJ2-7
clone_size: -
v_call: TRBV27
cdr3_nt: TGTGCCAGCAGTACTAGGACCCGGGGCGATCCTGAGCAGTACTTC
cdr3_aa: CASSTRTRGDPEQYF

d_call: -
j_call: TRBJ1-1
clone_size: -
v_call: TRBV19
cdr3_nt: TGTGCCAGTAGTATAGGGACCCACACTGAAGCTTTCTTT
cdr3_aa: CASSIGTHTEAFF

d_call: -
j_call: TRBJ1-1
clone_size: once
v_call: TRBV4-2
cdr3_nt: TGTGCCAGCAGCCAGCTTGATGTAATGAACACTGAAGCTTTCTTT
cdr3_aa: CASSQLDVMNTEAFF

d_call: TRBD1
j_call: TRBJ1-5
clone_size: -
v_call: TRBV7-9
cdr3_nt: TGTGCCAGCAGCCCCGGGACAGGGTCCTTCAATCAGCCCCAGCATTTT
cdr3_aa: CASSPGTGSFNQPQHF

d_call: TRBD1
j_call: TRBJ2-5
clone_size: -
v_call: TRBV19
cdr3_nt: TGTGCCAGTAACAGGGGGGCGGCCCAAGAGACCCAGTACTTC
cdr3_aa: CASNRGAAQETQYF

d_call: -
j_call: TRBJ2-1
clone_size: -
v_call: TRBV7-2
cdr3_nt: TGTGCCAGCACCCCATTTCCTCGAGCCTTAGATGAGCAGTTCTTC
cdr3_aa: CASTPFPRALDEQFF

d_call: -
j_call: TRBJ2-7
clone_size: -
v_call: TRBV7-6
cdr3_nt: TGTGCCAGCAGCTCGGGACACGAGCAGTACTTC
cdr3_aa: CASSSGHEQYF

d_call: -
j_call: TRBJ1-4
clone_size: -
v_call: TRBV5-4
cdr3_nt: TGTGCCAGCAGTCCCGGCCGGGGGGGCGAGGAAAAACTGTTTTTT
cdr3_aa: CASSPGRGGEEKLFF